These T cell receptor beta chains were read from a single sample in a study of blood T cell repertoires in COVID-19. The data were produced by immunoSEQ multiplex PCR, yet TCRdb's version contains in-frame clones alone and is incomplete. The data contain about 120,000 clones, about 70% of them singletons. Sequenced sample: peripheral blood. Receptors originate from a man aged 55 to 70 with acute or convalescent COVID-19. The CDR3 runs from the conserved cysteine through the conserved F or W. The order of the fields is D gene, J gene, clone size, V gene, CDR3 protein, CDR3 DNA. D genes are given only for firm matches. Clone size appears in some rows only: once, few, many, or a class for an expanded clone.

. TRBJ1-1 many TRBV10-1 CASSRGTAEAFF TGCGCCAGCAGTAGGGGAACGGCTGAAGCTTTCTTT
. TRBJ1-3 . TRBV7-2 CASSFSVSSGNTIYF TGTGCCAGCAGCTTTTCAGTAAGCTCTGGAAACACCATATATTTT
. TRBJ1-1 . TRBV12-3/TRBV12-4 CASSPGYTEAFF TGTGCCAGCAGTCCAGGGTACACTGAAGCTTTCTTT
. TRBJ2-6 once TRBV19 CASSSQYRAGGANVLTF TGTGCCAGTAGTAGCCAATACAGGGCAGGAGGGGCCAACGTCCTGACTTTC
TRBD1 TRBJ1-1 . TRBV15 CATSKGTAVNTEAFF TGTGCCACCAGCAAAGGGACAGCCGTGAACACTGAAGCTTTCTTT
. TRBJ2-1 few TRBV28 CASSSDPVTESYNEQFF TGTGCCAGCAGTTCCGATCCGGTGACAGAGTCCTACAATGAGCAGTTCTTC
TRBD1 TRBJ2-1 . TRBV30 CAWRRRTGFFGNEQFF TGTGCCTGGCGGCGACGGACAGGGTTTTTTGGCAATGAGCAGTTCTTC
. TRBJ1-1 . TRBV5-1 CASSLGAGRYTEAFF TGCGCCAGCAGCTTGGGGGCAGGGAGGTACACTGAAGCTTTCTTT
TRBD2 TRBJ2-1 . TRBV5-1 CASSLTGGIGNEQFF TGCGCCAGCAGCTTGACGGGGGGTATAGGCAATGAGCAGTTCTTC
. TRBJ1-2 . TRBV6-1 CASSSPGIGNYGYTF TGTGCCAGCAGTTCACCGGGGATCGGCAACTATGGCTACACCTTC
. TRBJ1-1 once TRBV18 CASSPSKGVGNTEAFF TGTGCCAGCTCACCGTCAAAGGGAGTGGGGAACACTGAAGCTTTCTTT
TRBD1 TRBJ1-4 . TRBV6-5 CASSPLTGNEKLFF TGTGCCAGCAGTCCCTTGACAGGGAATGAAAAACTGTTTTTT
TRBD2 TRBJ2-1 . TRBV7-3 CASSFGTSGSLGNEQFF TGTGCCAGCAGCTTTGGGACTAGCGGGAGTTTGGGGAATGAGCAGTTCTTC
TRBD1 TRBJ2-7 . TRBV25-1 CASSERQGFSYEQYF TGTGCCAGCAGCGAACGACAGGGGTTCTCCTACGAGCAGTACTTC
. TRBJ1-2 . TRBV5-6 CASSLGPDSYGYTF TGTGCCAGCAGCTTGGGGCCAGATTCCTATGGCTACACCTTC
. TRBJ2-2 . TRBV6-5 CASSSGRSNTGELFF TGTGCCAGCAGTTCGGGTCGTTCGAACACCGGGGAGCTGTTTTTT
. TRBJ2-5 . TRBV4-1 CASSQSQLRETQYF TGCGCCAGCAGCCAGTCGCAGCTGAGGGAGACCCAGTACTTC
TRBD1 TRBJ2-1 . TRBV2 CASRFLQGAQGEQFF TGTGCCAGCAGATTCTTACAGGGGGCACAGGGTGAGCAGTTCTTC
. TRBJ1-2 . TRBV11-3 CASSHYRDTYNYGYTF TGTGCCAGCAGTCACTATCGGGACACATATAACTATGGCTACACCTTC
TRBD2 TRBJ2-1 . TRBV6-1 CASSESGNYNEQFF TGTGCCAGCAGTGAAAGCGGGAACTACAATGAGCAGTTCTTC
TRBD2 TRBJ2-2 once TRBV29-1 CSVVVRTRKGTGELFF TGCAGCGTTGTGGTACGGACTAGGAAAGGCACCGGGGAGCTGTTTTTT
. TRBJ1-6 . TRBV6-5 CASMVQGSNNSPLHF TGTGCCAGCATGGTGCAGGGGAGCAATAATTCACCCCTCCACTTT
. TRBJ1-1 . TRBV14 CASSPQVLNTEAFF TGTGCCAGCAGCCCCCAGGTGTTGAACACTGAAGCTTTCTTT